The rows below give T cell receptor beta chains drawn from one sample of a study of CD8 T cells in Susac syndrome. TCRdb reanalysed the immunoSEQ multiplex PCR reads using MiXCR and keeps one entry per CDR3 protein. The sample includes about 130,000 distinct CDR3 sequences, around 94% of them seen just once. Sequenced sample: CD4+ T cells from PBMCs. These receptors came from a human donor in good health. Both conserved end residues are part of each CDR3. D genes are given only for firm matches. Expanded clones are given a class, and other clones once, few, many or no size at all.

CASSLDPGPNTEAFF	TGTGCCAGCAGCTTAGATCCGGGCCCAAACACTGAAGCTTTCTTT	TRBV11-2	-	TRBJ1-1	-
CASSARGGRKETQYF	TGTGCCAGCAGCGCGAGGGGGGGCAGGAAAGAGACCCAGTACTTC	TRBV5-4	-	TRBJ2-5	-
CASSAQEGTQYF	TGTGCCAGCAGCGCCCAGGAAGGAACGCAGTATTTT	TRBV9	-	TRBJ2-3	-
CASSLTGRLSTDTQYF	TGTGCCAGCAGCCTCACCGGACGGCTGAGCACAGATACGCAGTATTTT	TRBV7-2	-	TRBJ2-3	-
CASRRLAIYEQYF	TGTGCCAGCCGGAGACTAGCAATCTACGAGCAGTACTTC	TRBV6-5	TRBD2	TRBJ2-7	-
CSARDRQGVTDTQYF	TGCAGTGCTAGAGATCGTCAGGGGGTCACAGATACGCAGTATTTT	TRBV20-1	TRBD1	TRBJ2-3	-
CASSPPARPNTEAFF	TGTGCCAGCTCACCACCGGCCAGGCCGAACACTGAAGCTTTCTTT	TRBV18	-	TRBJ1-1	-
CASSGTGHYEQYF	TGTGCCAGCAGTGGGACAGGGCACTACGAGCAGTACTTC	TRBV7-8	TRBD1	TRBJ2-7	-
CASSPQGGRVGETQYF	TGTGCCAGCTCACCACAGGGGGGGAGAGTCGGAGAGACCCAGTACTTC	TRBV18	-	TRBJ2-5	-
CASSPSTSGSNDGELFF	TGTGCCAGCTCACCATCAACTAGCGGGAGCAATGACGGGGAGCTGTTTTTT	TRBV18	TRBD2	TRBJ2-2	-
CASSPGLIQETQYF	TGCGCCAGCAGCCCCGGACTCATCCAAGAGACCCAGTACTTC	TRBV4-3	-	TRBJ2-5	once
CASSMRPEGYTF	TGTGCCAGCAGTATGAGGCCGGAGGGCTACACCTTC	TRBV2	-	TRBJ1-2	-
CASTGLAGVPRNEQFF	TGTGCCAGCACCGGACTAGCGGGAGTACCCCGCAATGAGCAGTTCTTC	TRBV2	TRBD2	TRBJ2-1	once
CASSPRYSGANVLTF	TGCGCCAGCAGCCCTCGATACTCTGGGGCCAACGTCCTGACTTTC	TRBV4-3	-	TRBJ2-6	-
CASSPSGSPEGNTIYF	TGTGCCAGCTCACCGTCGGGCAGCCCAGAGGGAAACACCATATATTTT	TRBV18	-	TRBJ1-3	-
CASSEPGTGAYGYTF	TGTGCCAGCAGTGAACCCGGGACAGGAGCCTATGGCTACACCTTC	TRBV25-1	TRBD1	TRBJ1-2	-
CASSGGTHTETQYF	TGTGCCAGCAGCGGTGGGACCCACACGGAGACCCAGTACTTC	TRBV5-6	-	TRBJ2-5	-
CASSQDPGLHEQFF	TGTGCCAGCAGCCAAGATCCAGGTCTTCATGAGCAGTTCTTC	TRBV14	-	TRBJ2-1	once
CASSPQGSEAFF	TGTGCCAGCAGCCCTCAGGGGAGTGAAGCTTTCTTT	TRBV7-9	-	TRBJ1-1	-
CASSQRTGRDQPQHF	TGTGCCAGCAGCCAGCGCACCGGTAGGGACCAGCCCCAGCATTTT	TRBV3-1	-	TRBJ1-5	-
CAISESGQGVNQPQHF	TGTGCCATCAGTGAGTCGGGGCAGGGGGTCAATCAGCCCCAGCATTTT	TRBV10-3	TRBD1	TRBJ1-5	-
CASSLAQGSSYNEQFF	TGTGCCAGCAGCTTAGCTCAGGGGAGCTCCTACAATGAGCAGTTCTTC	TRBV7-6	-	TRBJ2-1	-
CASYSSYNEQFF	TGTGCCAGCTATTCCTCCTACAATGAGCAGTTCTTC	TRBV6-2/TRBV6-3	-	TRBJ2-1	once
CASSLDTGAGANVLTF	TGTGCCAGCAGCTTAGATACGGGGGCTGGGGCCAACGTCCTGACTTTC	TRBV11-2	-	TRBJ2-6	-
CASSYSTAKYQETQYF	TGTGCCAGCAGTTACTCGACTGCAAAATACCAAGAGACCCAGTACTTC	TRBV6-5	-	TRBJ2-5	-
CASSQPPDRGYNEQFF	TGCGCCAGCAGCCAACCCCCGGACAGGGGCTACAATGAGCAGTTCTTC	TRBV4-1	TRBD1	TRBJ2-1	-
CASSFGTVTDTQYF	TGTGCCAGCAGCTTCGGGACGGTTACAGATACGCAGTATTTT	TRBV5-8	-	TRBJ2-3	-
CASSQGQSYGYTF	TGTGCCAGCTCACAGGGACAGAGCTATGGCTACACCTTC	TRBV18	TRBD1	TRBJ1-2	-
CATSGFKNTEAFF	TGTGCCACCTCGGGGTTCAAGAACACTGAAGCTTTCTTT	TRBV6-5	-	TRBJ1-1	-
CASSAGAEGYYEQYF	TGTGCCAGCAGCGCCGGGGCAGAAGGGTACTACGAGCAGTACTTC	TRBV9	-	TRBJ2-7	-
CSAGAGQTTDTQYF	TGCAGCGCCGGTGCTGGCCAGACCACAGATACGCAGTATTTT	TRBV29-1	-	TRBJ2-3	-
CASSPLGLITIGYTF	TGCGCCAGCAGCCCGCTCGGGCTAATAACTATCGGGTACACCTTC	TRBV5-1	-	TRBJ1-2	-
CASSLSLQGRLTEAFF	TGTGCCAGCAGTTTATCCCTACAGGGTAGATTGACTGAAGCTTTCTTT	TRBV27	-	TRBJ1-1	-
CGSRGIISSYNSPLHF	TGTGGCTCCAGGGGCATCATAAGCTCCTATAATTCACCCCTCCACTTT	TRBV3-1	-	TRBJ1-6	-
CASHQGQQETQYF	TGCGCCAGCCACCAGGGACAGCAAGAGACCCAGTACTTC	TRBV5-1	TRBD1	TRBJ2-5	-
CASALGVYNSPLHF	TGCGCCAGCGCCCTAGGGGTGTATAATTCACCCCTCCACTTT	TRBV5-1	-	TRBJ1-6	-
CASSQDRREQYF	TGTGCCAGCAGCCAAGATCGTCGGGAGCAGTACTTC	TRBV3-1	-	TRBJ2-7	few
CASSRSIAGGPYNEQFF	TGTGCCAGCAGTCGATCAATAGCGGGAGGGCCGTACAATGAGCAGTTCTTC	TRBV7-9	TRBD2	TRBJ2-1	-
CAWSRERTGASNQPQHF	TGTGCCTGGAGTAGGGAACGGACGGGAGCTAGCAATCAGCCCCAGCATTTT	TRBV30	-	TRBJ1-5	-
CASSPPVSVADYNEQFF	TGTGCCAGCAGCCCCCCAGTGTCGGTAGCGGATTACAATGAGCAGTTCTTC	TRBV7-9	-	TRBJ2-1	-
CSATVRARAEAFF	TGCAGTGCTACAGTCAGGGCACGAGCTGAAGCTTTCTTT	TRBV20-1	-	TRBJ1-1	-
CASSLALAGGADTQYF	TGTGCCAGCAGCTTAGCCCTAGCGGGAGGAGCGGATACGCAGTATTTT	TRBV7-2	TRBD2	TRBJ2-3	-
CASSLVRDMGTGELFF	TGCGCCAGCAGCTTGGTCCGGGACATGGGGACCGGGGAGCTGTTTTTT	TRBV5-1	-	TRBJ2-2	-
CSAKEGGSGEQYF	TGCAGTGCTAAAGAAGGGGGCTCGGGGGAGCAGTACTTC	TRBV20-1	TRBD1	TRBJ2-7	-
CASSLDRTVNYGYTF	TGCGCCAGCAGCTTGGACCGGACAGTAAACTATGGCTACACCTTC	TRBV5-1	-	TRBJ1-2	-
CASRVGSGVRTEAFF	TGTGCCAGCAGAGTCGGGTCAGGGGTACGGACTGAAGCTTTCTTT	TRBV5-6	-	TRBJ1-1	-
CSARWGEGYGYTF	TGCAGTGCTAGATGGGGGGAAGGCTATGGCTACACCTTC	TRBV20-1	-	TRBJ1-2	-
CAWRVGAPYNSPLHF	TGTGCCTGGAGGGTGGGGGCCCCTTATAATTCACCCCTCCACTTT	TRBV30	-	TRBJ1-6	-
CAITDDAGNYGYTF	TGTGCCATCACGGATGACGCGGGTAACTATGGCTACACCTTC	TRBV10-3	-	TRBJ1-2	-
CASSKASGSSYEQYF	TGTGCCAGCAGCAAAGCTAGCGGGAGTTCCTACGAGCAGTACTTC	TRBV3-1	TRBD2	TRBJ2-7	-
CSAQTQSSYEQYF	TGCAGCGCTCAGACCCAGAGCTCCTACGAGCAGTACTTC	TRBV29-1	-	TRBJ2-7	-
CSVDIQGTGANVLTF	TGCAGCGTTGATATTCAGGGTACTGGGGCCAACGTCCTGACTTTC	TRBV29-1	-	TRBJ2-6	-
CSVEGGRQGPPNEQFF	TGCAGCGTTGAAGGGGGGAGACAGGGTCCCCCCAATGAGCAGTTCTTC	TRBV29-1	TRBD1	TRBJ2-1	-
CASSHLLPGELFF	TGCGCCAGCAGCCACCTACTTCCCGGGGAGCTGTTTTTT	TRBV4-1	-	TRBJ2-2	-